These 22 T cell receptor beta chains were sequenced from one sample in a study of blood T cells in healthy people across ages. It was with a sample-barcoded 5' primer and a J-beta primer mix that a second PCR of roughly 7 to 11 cycles was run. TCRdb redid the calling of the 5' RACE reads with MiXCR, one entry per CDR3 protein. The sample shows 850,000 to 1,000,000 distinct CDR3 sequences, 48% of them seen only once. Sequencing was done on a sample of blood. These receptor sequences come from a young man in good health.

This clonotype was counted a few times. The chain employs TRBV9 and TRBJ2-3, with unresolved D. Between the trimmed V and J ends, which lost 0 bases and 6 bases, there was a span of 17 bases. CDR1 SGDLS and CDR2 YYNGEE come from the germline V gene. CDR3 length: 16 residues. The CDR3 region is CASSVATGTDWDTQYF. DNA of the CDR3: TGTGCCAGCAGCGTAGCAACGGGCACTGACTGGGATACGCAGTATTTT.

This clonotype was seen repeatedly, ten times or more. The gene calls are TRBV25-1 and TRBJ2-1; 12 nucleotides align to TRBD2. Trimming at V came to 6 bases and at J to 4 bases, leaving 4 bases not matched to a gene. This CDR3 has 15 residues. Looked up from germline, CDR1 is MGHDK and CDR2 is SYGVNS. CDR3 in DNA: TGTGCCAGCAGATCTAGCGGGGGGGTTTACAATGAGCAGTTCTTC. It encodes CASRSSGGVYNEQFF.

The chain employs TRBV27 and TRBJ2-1, with 9 bases that match TRBD1. Germline lookup yields CDR1 MNHEY and CDR2 SMNVEV (reference sequence). There are 16 residues in the CDR3. J gave up 1 base and V 2 bases, and 3 bases lay outside the gene matches. The CDR3 loop reads CASSLQTGGSYNEQFF. CDR3 DNA sequence: TGTGCCAGCAGTTTACAGACAGGGGGATCCTACAATGAGCAGTTCTTC.

V gene TRBV6-1 combines with J gene TRBJ1-1; TRBD1 matches at 8 bases. Germline loops: CDR1 MNHNS, CDR2 SASEGT. The CDR3 is made up of 13 amino acids. The V segment lost 7 bases and the J segment 4 bases; nucleotides outside the gene matches: 5. DNA for the CDR3: TGTGCCAGCAACGACAGGGGAAGCACTGAAGCTTTCTTT. It specifies CASNDRGSTEAFF.

The gene calls are TRBV6-2 or TRBV6-3 and TRBJ2-1; 16 bases are a match to TRBD2. This CDR3 comprises 17 residues. V gave up 1 base and J gave up 7 bases; unmatched junction bases: 4. CDR1 and CDR2 from the germline V gene are MNHEY and SVGEGT. The CDR3 loop reads CASSYFGTSGGANEQFF. The CDR3 coding sequence is TGTGCCAGCAGTTACTTCGGGACTAGCGGGGGGGCGAATGAGCAGTTCTTC.

The chain carries TRBV4-3 and TRBJ1-1; D unresolved. Trimming took 1 base from V and 5 from J, leaving 8 bases between them. The CDR3 is 13 amino acids. Germline loops: CDR1 LGHNA, CDR2 YSLEER. Here the CDR3 DNA reads TGCGCCAGCAGCCAAGCCATCGGGACTGAAGCTTTCTTT. Its protein is CASSQAIGTEAFF.

This clonotype was seen a single time. The chain links TRBV5-6 to TRBJ1-3; D remains unclear. Per germline, CDR1 SGHDT and CDR2 YYEEEE. V shed 1 base and J shed 0 bases, with 14 bases lying between them. This CDR3 has 17 residues. As DNA, the CDR3 is TGTGCCAGCAGCTTGATAGGGCAGAGGAGCTCTGGAAACACCATATATTTT. This translates into CASSLIGQRSSGNTIYF. Supplemented by reference TRBV5-6 and TRBJ1-3, the full variable domain reads DAGVTQSPTHLIKTRGQQVTLRCSPKSGHDTVSWYQQALGQGPQFIFQYYEEEERQRGNFPDRFSGHQFPNYSSELNVNALLLGDSALYLCASSLIGQRSSGNTIYFGEGSWLTVV.

The chain uses TRBV6-4 and TRBJ1-1; no clear D. V was shortened by 7 bases and J by 5 bases, with 17 bases between the two germline ends. The CDR3 is 14 residues long. The V gene's germline CDR1 is MRHNA and CDR2 SNTAGT. CDR3 in amino acids: CASNEGGLGTEAFF. For the CDR3, the DNA is TGTGCCAGCAACGAGGGAGGTCTAGGTACTGAAGCTTTCTTT.

This clonotype was picked up a small number of times. The chain links TRBV20-1 to TRBJ2-5; D not resolved. From germline, CDR1 is DFQATT and CDR2 SNEGSKA (reference sequence). V lost 1 base, J lost 0 bases, and 12 bases lay in between. The CDR3 is made up of 15 amino acids. The CDR3 DNA follows: TGCAGTGCTAGAGGGTCACGGCAGGACCAAGAGACCCAGTACTTC. This translates into CSARGSRQDQETQYF.

The chain has TRBV19 and TRBJ1-1; 8 bases line up with TRBD1. V was pared by 6 bases and J by 10 bases, with 7 bases of the junction left unmatched. This CDR3 has 12 amino acids. Germline V CDR1 and CDR2: LNHDA, SQIVND (reference sequence). In nucleotides, the CDR3 is TGTGCCAGTAGCCCGGACAGGGAGGGAGCTTTCTTT. Its protein product is CASSPDREGAFF.

The chain recombines TRBV21-1 with TRBJ1-5; the D segment call TRBD1 is taken from the table without a DNA check. TRBV21-1 is listed as a pseudogene. This CDR3 region has 16 residues. The CDR3 loop is CAGGTGTCYSNQPQHF. CDR3 DNA sequence: TGTGCCGGAGGGACAGGGACTTGTTATAGCAATCAGCCCCAGCATTTT.

The V gene is TRBV4-2, the J gene TRBJ2-1; D gene unclear. The V gene's germline CDR1 is LGHNA and CDR2 YNFKEQ. The CDR3 contains 16 residues. V was clipped by 0 bases and J by 8 bases, with 17 bases between them. CDR3 nucleotide sequence: TGTGCCAGCAGCCAAGAAACCCAGCCGAGAGTCGATGAGCAGTTCTTC. It codes for CASSQETQPRVDEQFF.

The chain couples TRBV2 to TRBJ2-5; 9 nucleotides match TRBD2. Germline V lookup: CDR1 SNHLY, CDR2 FYNNEI. CDR3 length: 17 residues. The V gene end was trimmed by 8 bases and the J gene end by 2 bases; junction bases not matched to a gene: 15. CDR3 sequence reads: CASGSNPSSGEQETQYF. The CDR3 region has the DNA TGTGCCAGCGGCTCAAACCCGTCTAGCGGGGAACAAGAGACCCAGTACTTC.

Comment on this clonotype: The junction departs from the called germline gene at one end, perhaps through a read error. V gene TRBV7-7 combines with J gene TRBJ2-2; the match to TRBD2 covers 12 bases. CDR3 length: 18 residues. The V gene's germline CDR1 is SSHAT and CDR2 FNYEAQ (reference sequence). The CDR3 spells CASSFLAGGPKNTGELFF. The CDR3, as DNA: TGTGCTAGCAGCTTCCTAGCGGGGGGGCCTAAGAACACCGGGGAGCTGTTTTTT.

This chain uses TRBV6-1 with TRBJ1-6, with TRBD1 as a possible D gene (6 bases). Germline V gene data show CDR1 as MNHNS and CDR2 as SASEGT. V was shortened by 1 base and J by 7 bases, with 11 bases between the two germline ends. This CDR3 has 15 residues. The CDR3 loop reads CASSEVSGENSPLHF. CDR3 nucleotides: TGTGCCAGCAGTGAAGTCTCAGGGGAGAATTCACCCCTCCACTTT.

V is TRBV27 and J is TRBJ2-7, with D possibly being TRBD2 (7 bases). CDR1 MNHEY and CDR2 SMNVEV come from the germline V gene (reference sequence). V lost 7 bases and J lost 3, with 19 bases in between. There are 15 residues in the CDR3. The CDR3 protein is CASTLRGGGFYEQYF. The CDR3 nucleotides are TGTGCCAGCACTCTGAGGGGAGGGGGGTTCTACGAGCAGTACTTC.

The V call is TRBV5-5, the J call TRBJ1-4, with D unclear. Trimming stripped 4 bases from V and 3 bases from J, with 16 bases between. CDR1 is SGHKS and CDR2 is YYEKEE in the germline V gene (reference sequence). The CDR3 length is 16 residues. The CDR3 loop reads CASSRSPTVPNEKLFF. The CDR3 DNA follows: TGTGCCAGCAGCCGATCACCGACGGTACCTAATGAAAAACTGTTTTTT.

V and J are TRBV6-5 and TRBJ2-3; 10 bases are shared with TRBD2. V lost 0 bases and J lost 7; bases outside the gene matches: 7. CDR3 size: 16 residues. Germline V gene data show CDR1 as MNHEY and CDR2 as SVGAGI. CDR3: CASSYSSSGGANTQYF. The CDR3 region has the DNA TGTGCCAGCAGTTACTCGTCTAGCGGGGGTGCGAATACGCAGTATTTT.

This clonotype showed up just a few times. In nucleotides, the CDR3 is TGTGCCAGCAGTTTCCGGGACAGGGTCTCCTACGAGCAGTACTTC. This translates into CASSFRDRVSYEQYF. The chain joins TRBV28 to TRBJ2-7; 9 bases line up with TRBD1. The germline V gene has CDR1 MDHEN and CDR2 SYDVKM. Trimming took 3 bases from V and 0 from J; bases not matched to a gene: 3. The CDR3 runs to 15 residues.

This clonotype was observed many times. The rearrangement joins TRBV7-8 to TRBJ2-6; 8 bases map to TRBD2. V lost 0 bases to trimming and J lost 2 bases; unmatched junction nucleotides: 9. The CDR3 loop spans 19 amino acids. Germline assignment: CDR1 SGHVS and CDR2 FQNEAQ. The CDR3 protein is CASSLAFTSGVTGANVLTF. The CDR3 bases are TGTGCCAGCAGCTTAGCGTTTACTAGCGGTGTTACTGGGGCCAACGTCCTGACTTTC.

The sample holds many counts of this clonotype. The rearrangement joins TRBV20-1 to TRBJ1-2, with a tentative D call TRBD1 (5 bases). V was clipped by 6 bases and J by 6 bases, with 14 bases between them. The CDR3 consists of 12 residues. Looked up from germline, CDR1 is DFQATT and CDR2 is SNEGSKA (reference sequence). The DNA for the CDR3 is TGCAGTGCCGGGGGTCATCGCGATGGCTACACCTTC. Protein sequence: CSAGGHRDGYTF.

This clonotype came up a few times. One junction end disagrees with the germline gene, perhaps due to a read error. The genes are TRBV7-8 and TRBJ2-4; 10 bases are shared with TRBD2. The CDR3 loop spans 18 amino acids. Germline V gives CDR1 SGHVS, CDR2 FQNEAQ. CDR3 sequence: CASSPPSGGAGTKNIRYF. The CDR3 DNA is TGTGCCAGCAGCCCCCCGAGCGGGGGGGCCGGGACCAAAAACATTCGGTACTTC. Full variable domain (rest looked up from reference TRBV7-8 and TRBJ2-4): GAGVSQSPRYKVAKRGQDVALRCDPISGHVSLFWYQQALGQGPEFLTYFQNEAQLDKSGLPSDRFFAERPEGSVSTLKIQRTQQEDSAVYLCASSPPSGGAGTKNIRYFGAGTRLSVL.